This TCR beta chain was recorded in a study of blood T cell repertoires in COVID-19. Study summary: The United States, Italy and Spain were the sources of the acute and convalescent COVID-19 samples. From T cells, B-cell-depleted T cells, or PBMCs came the material, which was cDNA or gDNA.

The CDR3 has 13 amino acids. The germline V gene has CDR1 MRHNA and CDR2 SNTAGT. The V gene lost 5 bases and the J gene lost 0 bases, with 5 bases spanning the gap. In the study's own analysis: The authors estimated nucleated cell counts from reference gene primer amplification. Data came from immunoSEQ multiplex PCR; TCRdb stores just in-frame clones and leaves some out. The DNA gave D and trimming, while V, J and clone size come from that table. The profile shows approximately 450,000 clones, approximately 90% of them singletons. Study members were between about 18 and 100 years old and lived in approximately 25 US regions.

This clonotype originated in a woman aged 18-30 years with acute COVID-19. Sequenced material: PBMCs or T cells enriched from blood (not recorded which). The rearrangement joins TRBV6-4 to TRBJ1-5, with D unresolved. CDR3 sequence reads: CASSSHSNQPQHF. CDR3 DNA: TGTGCCAGCAGTAGCCATAGCAATCAGCCCCAGCATTTT.